These 2 T cell receptor beta chains originate from one sample sequenced in a study of long-term antiretroviral therapy in people with HIV. Survey-level resolution applied to immunoSEQ assay v3.0. Measured with immunoSEQ multiplex PCR; TCRdb has only the in-frame clones, and not every one. The sample yields fewer than 45,000 clones, 85% seen once. The sample consisted of unsorted PBMCs, taken roughly 2.9 years before starting antiretroviral therapy. The receptor source for this set is a woman aged 30 to 39 with HIV.

CDR3 in DNA: TGCGCCAGCAGCCCCGGGACAGCTGGAAACACCATATATTTT. It yields the protein CASSPGTAGNTIYF. The chain is built from TRBV5-1 and TRBJ1-3, with 7 nucleotides matching TRBD1. The CDR3 has 14 amino acids. J was trimmed by 2 bases and V by 4 bases; bases with no gene match: 3. Per the germline V gene, CDR1 is SGHRS and CDR2 is YFSETQ.

This rearrangement joins TRBV5-1 to TRBJ1-4; the D is unclear. Germline CDR1 SGHRS, CDR2 YFSETQ. The V gene lost 4 bases and the J gene lost 4 bases, with 11 bases spanning the gap. The CDR3 sequence is 14 residues long. The CDR3: CASSPGLLNEKLFF. CDR3 nucleotides: TGCGCCAGCAGCCCGGGCCTTCTTAATGAAAAACTGTTTTTT.